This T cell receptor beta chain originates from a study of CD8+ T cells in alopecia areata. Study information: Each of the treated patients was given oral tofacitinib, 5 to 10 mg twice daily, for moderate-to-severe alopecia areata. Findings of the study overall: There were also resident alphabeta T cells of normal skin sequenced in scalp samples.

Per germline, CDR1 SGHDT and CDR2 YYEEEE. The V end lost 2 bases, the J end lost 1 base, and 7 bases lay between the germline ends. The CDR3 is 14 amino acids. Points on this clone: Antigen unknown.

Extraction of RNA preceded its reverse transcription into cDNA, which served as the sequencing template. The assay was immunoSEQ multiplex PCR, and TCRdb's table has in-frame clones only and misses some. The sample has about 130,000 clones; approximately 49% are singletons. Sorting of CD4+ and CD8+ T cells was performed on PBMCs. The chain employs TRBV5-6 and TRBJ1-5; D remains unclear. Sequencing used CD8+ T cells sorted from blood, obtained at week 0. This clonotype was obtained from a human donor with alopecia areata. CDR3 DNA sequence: TGTGCCAGCAGCTTCAGTGACAGCAATCAGCCCCAGCATTTT. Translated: CASSFSDSNQPQHF.